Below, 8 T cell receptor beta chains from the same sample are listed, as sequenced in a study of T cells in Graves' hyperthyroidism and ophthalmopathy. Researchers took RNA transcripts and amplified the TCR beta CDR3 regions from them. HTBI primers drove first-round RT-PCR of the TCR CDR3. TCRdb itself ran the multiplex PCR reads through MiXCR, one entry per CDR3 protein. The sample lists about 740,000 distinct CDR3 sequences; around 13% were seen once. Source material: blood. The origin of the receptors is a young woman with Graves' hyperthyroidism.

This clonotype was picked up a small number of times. The CDR3 sequence is CASSSWTSVGELFF. CDR3 nucleotide sequence: TGTGCCAGCAGTTCCTGGACTAGCGTCGGGGAGCTGTTTTTT. J is TRBJ2-2 and V is TRBV6-1, with 9 bases matching TRBD2. The CDR3 has 14 amino acids. With V trimmed by 5 bases and J by 7 bases, 5 bases remained unmatched. Germline CDR1 reads MNHNS; CDR2 reads SASEGT.

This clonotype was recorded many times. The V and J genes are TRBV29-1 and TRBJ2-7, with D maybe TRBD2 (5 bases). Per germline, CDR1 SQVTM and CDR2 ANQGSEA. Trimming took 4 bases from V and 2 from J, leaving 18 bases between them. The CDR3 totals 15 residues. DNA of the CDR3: TGCAGCGTTGCCGGGTTAGCGCGACATCCCTACGAGCAGTACTTC. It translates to CSVAGLARHPYEQYF.

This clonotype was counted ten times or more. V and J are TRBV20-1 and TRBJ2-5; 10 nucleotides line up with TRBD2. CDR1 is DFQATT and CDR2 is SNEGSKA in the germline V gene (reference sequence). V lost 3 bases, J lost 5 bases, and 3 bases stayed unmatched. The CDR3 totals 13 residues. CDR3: CSARASGSETQYF. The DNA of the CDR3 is TGCAGTGCTAGGGCTAGCGGGAGCGAGACCCAGTACTTC.

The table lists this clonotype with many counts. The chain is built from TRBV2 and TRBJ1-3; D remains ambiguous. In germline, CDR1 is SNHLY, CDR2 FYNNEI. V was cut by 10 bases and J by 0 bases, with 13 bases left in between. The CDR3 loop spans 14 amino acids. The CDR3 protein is CAITRDPSGNTIYF. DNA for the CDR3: TGTGCCATAACCCGGGATCCCTCTGGAAACACCATATATTTT. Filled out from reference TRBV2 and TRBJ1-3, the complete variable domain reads EPEVTQTPSHQVTQMGQEVILRCVPISNHLYFYWYRQILGQKVEFLVSFYNNEISEKSEIFDDQFSVERPDGSNFTLKIRSTKLEDSAMYFCAITRDPSGNTIYFGEGSWLTVV.

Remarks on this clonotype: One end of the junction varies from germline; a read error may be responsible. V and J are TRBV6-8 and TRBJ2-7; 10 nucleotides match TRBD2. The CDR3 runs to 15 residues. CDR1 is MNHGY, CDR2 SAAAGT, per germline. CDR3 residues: CASSPPSGGSYERYF. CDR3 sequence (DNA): TGTGCCAGCAGCCCCCCTAGCGGGGGTTCCTACGAGCGGTACTTC.

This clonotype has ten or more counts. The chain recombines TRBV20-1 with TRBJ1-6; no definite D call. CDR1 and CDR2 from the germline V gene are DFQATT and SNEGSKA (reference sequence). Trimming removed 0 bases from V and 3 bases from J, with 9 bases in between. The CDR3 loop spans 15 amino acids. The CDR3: CSAREPQSYNSPLHF. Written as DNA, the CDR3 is TGCAGTGCTAGAGAGCCTCAGAGCTATAATTCACCCCTCCACTTT.

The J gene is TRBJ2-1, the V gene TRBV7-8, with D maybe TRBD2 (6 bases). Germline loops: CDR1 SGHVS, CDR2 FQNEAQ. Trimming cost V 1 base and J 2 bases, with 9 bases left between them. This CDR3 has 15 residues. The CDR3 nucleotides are TGTGCCAGCAGCTTAGGGAGGGCCACCTACAATGAGCAGTTCTTC. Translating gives CASSLGRATYNEQFF.

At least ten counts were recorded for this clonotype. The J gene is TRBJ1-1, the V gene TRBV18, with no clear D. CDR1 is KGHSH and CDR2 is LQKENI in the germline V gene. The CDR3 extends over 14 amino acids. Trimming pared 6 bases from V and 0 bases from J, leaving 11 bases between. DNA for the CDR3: TGTGCCAGCTCCCCGACTGGGATGAACACTGAAGCTTTCTTT. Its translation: CASSPTGMNTEAFF.